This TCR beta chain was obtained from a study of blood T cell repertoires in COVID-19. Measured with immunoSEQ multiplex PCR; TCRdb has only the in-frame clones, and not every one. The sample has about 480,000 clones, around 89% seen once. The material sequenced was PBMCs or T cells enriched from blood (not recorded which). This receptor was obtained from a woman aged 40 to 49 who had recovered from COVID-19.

CDR3 protein: CASSPTAATGNSYEQYF. The DNA of the CDR3 is TGCGCCAGCAGCCCAACTGCCGCGACAGGGAACTCCTACGAGCAGTACTTC. This chain links TRBV5-1 with TRBJ2-7, with 7 bases fitting TRBD1. CDR3 size: 17 residues. Germline lookup yields CDR1 SGHRS and CDR2 YFSETQ. V dropped 4 bases and J dropped 0; count of bases not matched to a gene: 13.